The clone carrying this T cell receptor beta chain was seen a single time. Assay used: immunoSEQ multiplex PCR; TCRdb lists only in-frame clones, some missing. The sample consists of 200,000 to 250,000 clones, about nine tenths of them appearing once. This record comes from a study of blood T cell repertoires in COVID-19. Study as a whole: In each case, the material was cDNA or gDNA derived from T cells, B-cell-depleted T cells, or PBMCs.

V shed 2 bases and J 5 bases; nucleotides not matched to a gene: 5. The CDR3 is 14 residues long. Germline CDR1 reads LGHNA; CDR2 reads YSLEER. Participants reported their clinical history, and cohort assignment relied on those reports. The gene calls are TRBV4-3 and TRBJ1-1; the match to TRBD1 covers 7 bases. The sequenced sample was PBMCs or T cells enriched from blood (not recorded which). The receptor was derived from a woman aged 40 to 49 with acute COVID-19. The CDR3 here is CASSQFQGGTEAFF. The CDR3 nucleotides are TGCGCCAGCAGCCAATTTCAGGGGGGTACTGAAGCTTTCTTT.